These 19 T cell receptor beta chains originate from one sample sequenced in a study of T cell repertoires in cytomegalovirus infection. TCRdb reprocessed the reads via MiXCR and lists one record per CDR3 protein. Altogether 250,000 to 300,000 distinct CDR3 sequences are present, approximately 13% being singletons, with the ten largest covering roughly 9.7%. Input material: PBMCs. These receptors were obtained from a human donor in good health (CMV status not recorded). Some clones in this sample may be carry-over from other donors' samples.

At least ten counts were recorded for this clonotype. This chain uses TRBV19 with TRBJ1-1, with D possibly being TRBD1 (5 bases). V was cut by 6 bases and J by 2 bases, with 13 bases left in between. The CDR3 sequence is 14 residues long. Per the germline V gene, CDR1 is LNHDA and CDR2 is SQIVND (reference sequence). Here the CDR3 reads CASSAPGGNTEAFF. In DNA form, the CDR3 reads TGTGCCAGTAGCGCACCGGGGGGTAACACTGAAGCTTTCTTT.

This clonotype was seen a few times. The chain is built from TRBV4-2 and TRBJ2-4; possibly TRBD2 for D (7 bases). The ends were cut back, 5 bases at V and 8 bases at J, with 16 bases in the middle. Germline V CDR1 and CDR2: LGHNA, YNFKEQ. The CDR3 is 14 amino acids. Written as DNA, the CDR3 is TGTGCCAGCAGCGGTCTCGGGGGGCCGGACATTCAGTACTTC. This gives the protein CASSGLGGPDIQYF.

Judged by abundance, this clonotype is medium-sized. For the CDR3, the DNA is TGTGCCAGCAGCTCCTTAGCGGCTAGCACAGATACGCAGTATTTT. Protein sequence: CASSSLAASTDTQYF. The chain carries TRBV7-2 and TRBJ2-3; the D gene is possibly TRBD2 (6 bases). This CDR3 has 15 residues. Trimming cost V 4 bases and J 0 bases, with 11 bases left between them. Germline values: CDR1 SGHTA, CDR2 FQGNSA.

This clonotype came up a few times. The chain has TRBV29-1 and TRBJ1-2, with D uncertain. Germline CDR1 and CDR2: SQVTM and ANQGSEA. The V gene lost 6 bases and the J gene lost 0 bases, with 11 bases spanning the gap. The CDR3 is 13 amino acids. CDR3 protein: CSVSTDTNYGYTF. In DNA form, the CDR3 reads TGCAGCGTCTCGACGGATACTAACTATGGCTACACCTTC.

The V gene is TRBV29-1, the J gene TRBJ1-2, with D possibly matching TRBD1 (6 bases). The CDR3 loop spans 13 amino acids. V was pared by 7 bases and J by 7 bases, with 19 bases between. The germline gives CDR1 SQVTM, CDR2 ANQGSEA. CDR3 loop: CSAGRGTGLGYTF. The CDR3 DNA reads as TGCAGCGCAGGGCGTGGTACAGGGCTTGGCTACACCTTC.

V and J are TRBV20-1 and TRBJ1-1; the D gene is possibly TRBD1 (6 bases). The CDR3 is made up of 14 amino acids. Germline V gene data show CDR1 as DFQATT and CDR2 as SNEGSKA (reference sequence). Deletions cut 4 bases from V and 0 bases from J, with 12 bases between. CDR3 region: CSANPDRMNTEAFF. DNA for the CDR3: TGCAGTGCTAACCCCGACAGGATGAACACTGAAGCTTTCTTT.

This clonotype was picked up a small number of times. The rearrangement joins TRBV6-2 or TRBV6-3 to TRBJ1-2; 7 bases map to TRBD1. The V and J ends lost 7 bases and 4 bases, in that order; junction bases with no gene match: 6. The length of the CDR3 is 13 residues. Looked up from germline, CDR1 is MNHEY and CDR2 is SVGEGT. For the CDR3, the DNA is TGTGCCAGCAACCTAGGGGGCGGCTATGGCTACACCTTC. The encoded protein is CASNLGGGYGYTF.

The chain is built from TRBV6-1 and TRBJ2-5; D possibly matches TRBD1 or TRBD2 (5 bases each). V shed 7 bases and J shed 1 base, with 16 bases lying between them. CDR1 is MNHNS, CDR2 SASEGT, per germline. The CDR3 loop spans 15 amino acids. The CDR3 sequence: CASIPQLGAQETQYF. Here the CDR3 DNA reads TGTGCCAGCATTCCCCAACTAGGGGCCCAAGAGACCCAGTACTTC.

This clonotype was recorded at least ten times. The chain couples TRBV7-2 to TRBJ1-1; 8 positions match TRBD1. The trim removed 5 bases at V and 1 base at J, leaving 6 bases unmatched. Per germline, CDR1 SGHTA and CDR2 FQGNSA. The CDR3 has 15 amino acids. The CDR3 region has the DNA TGTGCCAGCAGCCTCTTAGGGACAGGGAACACTGAAGCTTTCTTT. Its protein is CASSLLGTGNTEAFF.

This clonotype was seen at least ten times. This chain joins TRBV7-2 and TRBJ1-3, with a weak D call TRBD1 (6 bases). The CDR3 has 16 residues. V was clipped by 2 bases and J by 0 bases, with 11 bases between them. The germline V gene has CDR1 SGHTA and CDR2 FQGNSA. The CDR3, as DNA: TGTGCCAGCAGCTTAAGGGGGGCCCGCTCTGGAAACACCATATATTTT. The encoded protein is CASSLRGARSGNTIYF.

In this sample, this clonotype turned up a few times. This chain connects TRBV7-2 to TRBJ1-1; D not certain. This CDR3 has 14 residues. V lost 1 base and J 0 bases, leaving 6 bases between the germline ends. In germline, CDR1 is SGHTA, CDR2 FQGNSA. CDR3 in amino acids: CASSLVGLNTEAFF. Written as DNA, the CDR3 is TGTGCCAGCAGCTTAGTGGGGTTGAACACTGAAGCTTTCTTT.

This chain connects TRBV20-1 to TRBJ1-2, with D maybe TRBD1 (6 bases). V lost 5 bases, J lost 6 bases, and 16 bases lay in between. Germline values: CDR1 DFQATT, CDR2 SNEGSKA (reference sequence). The CDR3 consists of 13 residues. The chain's CDR3 is CSAPRGGGDGYTF. Written as DNA, the CDR3 is TGCAGTGCTCCTAGGGGGGGAGGGGATGGCTACACCTTC.

V is TRBV20-1 and J is TRBJ2-1, with D tentatively TRBD2 (6 bases). Germline V gene data show CDR1 as DFQATT and CDR2 as SNEGSKA (reference sequence). The CDR3 runs to 9 residues. This CDR3 is CSGGSEQFF. The DNA of the CDR3 is TGCAGCGGAGGGAGTGAGCAGTTCTTC.

V is TRBV28 and J is TRBJ2-5, with D perhaps TRBD2 (7 bases). The V end lost 5 bases, the J end lost 0 bases, and 10 bases lay between the germline ends. The length of the CDR3 is 14 residues. Germline CDR1 reads MDHEN; CDR2 reads SYDVKM. The CDR3 region is CASSGGGHQETQYF. The CDR3 bases are TGTGCCAGCAGTGGGGGGGGGCACCAAGAGACCCAGTACTTC.

This clonotype has more than one count but fewer than ten. This chain joins TRBV20-1 and TRBJ2-1; D possibly corresponds to TRBD1 (7 bases). The CDR3 runs to 19 residues. Germline V gene data show CDR1 as DFQATT and CDR2 as SNEGSKA (reference sequence). V lost 1 base and J 12 bases, leaving 34 bases between the germline ends. The CDR3 protein is CSARGPPPADREDSLWQFF. The CDR3 coding sequence is TGCAGTGCTAGAGGTCCTCCCCCTGCAGACAGGGAGGATAGCCTATGGCAGTTCTTC.

This rearrangement joins TRBV7-9 to TRBJ2-3; D remains unclear. V lost 5 bases, J lost 2 bases, and 14 bases lay in between. This CDR3 spans 15 amino acids. CDR1 and CDR2 (germline): SEHNR, FQNEAQ (reference sequence). CDR3 region: CASSPLSMATDTQYF. CDR3 sequence (DNA): TGTGCCAGCAGCCCCCTCTCGATGGCCACAGATACGCAGTATTTT.

In its sample, this clonotype was seen many times. The chain joins TRBV7-9 to TRBJ2-7; 11 nucleotides align to TRBD2. Germline assignment: CDR1 SEHNR and CDR2 FQNEAQ (reference sequence). V dropped 5 bases and J dropped 3; count of bases not matched to a gene: 6. The CDR3 extends over 15 amino acids. Written as DNA, the CDR3 is TGTGCCAGCAGCCCCCTAACTAGCGGGAGCTACGAGCAGTACTTC. This encodes CASSPLTSGSYEQYF.

This clonotype was counted ten times or more. The rearrangement joins TRBV6-2 or TRBV6-3 to TRBJ2-2; D remains unclear. CDR1 is MNHEY, CDR2 SVGEGT, per germline. This CDR3 has 14 amino acids. V lost 2 bases and J 2 bases, leaving 6 bases between the germline ends. As DNA, the CDR3 is TGTGCCAGCAGTTACCTGACTAACACCGGGGAGCTGTTTTTT. Its translation is CASSYLTNTGELFF.

The V and J genes are TRBV20-1 and TRBJ2-5; the D gene is possibly TRBD2 (5 bases). From germline, CDR1 is DFQATT and CDR2 SNEGSKA (reference sequence). The CDR3 contains 13 residues. Trimming took 5 bases from V and 0 from J, leaving 10 bases between them. DNA for the CDR3: TGCAGTGCTGGACGGACTTACCAAGAGACCCAGTACTTC. This codes for CSAGRTYQETQYF.